This T cell receptor beta chain originates from a study of control samples from healthy donors and cancer patients. This clone was seen just once. The CDR3 runs 14 residues. The V gene's germline CDR1 is SEHNR and CDR2 FQNEAQ (reference sequence). Unmatched junction bases numbered 3, after V lost 5 bases and J lost 2 bases. Repertoires were generated with immunoSEQ multiplex PCR, while TCRdb's copy carries only in-frame clones and drops some. The sample includes around 130,000 clones, roughly 84% of them seen just once. The sample was blood. The rearrangement links TRBV7-9 to TRBJ2-5, with 9 bases fitting TRBD2. This TCR was recovered from a man aged 45 to 65 in good health. The CDR3 sequence: CASSPGLAQETQYF. CDR3 DNA sequence: TGTGCCAGCAGCCCAGGACTAGCGCAAGAGACCCAGTACTTC.